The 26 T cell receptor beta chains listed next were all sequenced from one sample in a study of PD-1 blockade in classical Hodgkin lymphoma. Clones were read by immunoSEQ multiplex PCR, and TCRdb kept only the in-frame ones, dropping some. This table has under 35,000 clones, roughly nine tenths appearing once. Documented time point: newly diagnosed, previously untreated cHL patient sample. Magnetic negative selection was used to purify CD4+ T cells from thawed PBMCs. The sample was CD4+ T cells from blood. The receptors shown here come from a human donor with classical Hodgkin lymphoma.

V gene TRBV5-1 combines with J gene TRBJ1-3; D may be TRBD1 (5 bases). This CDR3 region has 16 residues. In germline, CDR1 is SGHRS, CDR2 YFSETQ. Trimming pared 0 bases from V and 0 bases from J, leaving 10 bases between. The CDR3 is CASSLETTASGNTIYF. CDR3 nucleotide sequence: TGCGCCAGCAGCTTGGAAACGACAGCCTCTGGAAACACCATATATTTT.

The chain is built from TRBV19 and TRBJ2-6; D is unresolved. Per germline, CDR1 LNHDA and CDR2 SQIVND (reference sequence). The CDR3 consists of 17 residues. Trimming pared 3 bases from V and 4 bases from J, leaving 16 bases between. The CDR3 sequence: CASSMGRSVKGANVLTF. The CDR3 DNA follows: TGTGCCAGTAGTATGGGCAGGAGTGTAAAGGGGGCCAACGTCCTGACTTTC. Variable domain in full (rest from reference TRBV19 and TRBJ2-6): DGGITQSPKYLFRKEGQNVTLSCEQNLNHDAMYWYRQDPGQGLRLIYYSQIVNDFQKGDIAEGYSVSREKKESFPLTVTSAQKNPTAFYLCASSMGRSVKGANVLTFGAGSRLTVL.

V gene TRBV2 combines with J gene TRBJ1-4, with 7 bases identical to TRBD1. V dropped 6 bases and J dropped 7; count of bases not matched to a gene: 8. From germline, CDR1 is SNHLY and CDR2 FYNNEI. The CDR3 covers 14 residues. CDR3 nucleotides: TGTGCCAGCAGAGACAGGGTGGGGAGTGAAAAACTGTTTTTT. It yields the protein CASRDRVGSEKLFF.

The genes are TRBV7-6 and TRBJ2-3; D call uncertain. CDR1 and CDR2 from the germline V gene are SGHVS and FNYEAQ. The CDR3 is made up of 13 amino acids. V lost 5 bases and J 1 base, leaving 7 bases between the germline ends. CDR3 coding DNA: TGTGCCAGCAGCCACATGGGCACAGATACGCAGTATTTT. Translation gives CASSHMGTDTQYF.

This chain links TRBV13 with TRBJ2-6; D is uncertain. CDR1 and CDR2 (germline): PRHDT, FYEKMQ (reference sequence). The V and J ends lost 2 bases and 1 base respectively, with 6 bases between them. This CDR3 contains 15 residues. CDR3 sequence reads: CASSLSPSGANVLTF. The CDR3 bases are TGTGCCAGCAGCTTATCACCTTCTGGGGCCAACGTCCTGACTTTC.

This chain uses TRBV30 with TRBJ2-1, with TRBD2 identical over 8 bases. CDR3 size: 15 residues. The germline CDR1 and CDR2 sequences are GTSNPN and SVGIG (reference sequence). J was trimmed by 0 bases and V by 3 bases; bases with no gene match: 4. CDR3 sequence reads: CAWSTGGSSYNEQFF. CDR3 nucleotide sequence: TGTGCCTGGAGCACGGGGGGGTCCTCCTACAATGAGCAGTTCTTC.

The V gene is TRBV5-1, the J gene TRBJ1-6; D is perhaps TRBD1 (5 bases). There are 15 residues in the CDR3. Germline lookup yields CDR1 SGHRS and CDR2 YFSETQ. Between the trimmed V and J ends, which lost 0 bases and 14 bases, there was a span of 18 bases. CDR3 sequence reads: CASSLGQGSLVALHF. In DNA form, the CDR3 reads TGCGCCAGCAGCTTGGGTCAGGGAAGTCTAGTGGCCCTCCACTTT.

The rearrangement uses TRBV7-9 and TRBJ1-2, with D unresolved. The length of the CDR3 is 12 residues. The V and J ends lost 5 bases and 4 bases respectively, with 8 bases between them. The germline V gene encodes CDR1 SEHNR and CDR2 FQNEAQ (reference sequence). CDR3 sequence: CASSRKSYGYTF. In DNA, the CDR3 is TGTGCCAGCAGCCGTAAGAGCTATGGCTACACCTTC.

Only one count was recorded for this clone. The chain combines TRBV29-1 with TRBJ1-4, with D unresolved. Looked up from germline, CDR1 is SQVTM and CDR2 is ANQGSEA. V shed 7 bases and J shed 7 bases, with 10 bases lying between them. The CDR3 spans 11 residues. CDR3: CSATSSEKLFF. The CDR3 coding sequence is TGCAGCGCAACCTCTTCTGAAAAACTGTTTTTT.

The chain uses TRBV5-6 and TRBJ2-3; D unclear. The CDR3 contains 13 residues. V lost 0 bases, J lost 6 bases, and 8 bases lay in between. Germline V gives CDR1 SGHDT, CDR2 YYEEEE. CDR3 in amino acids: CASSLGNRDTQYF. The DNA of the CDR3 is TGTGCCAGCAGCTTGGGGAATAGGGATACGCAGTATTTT.

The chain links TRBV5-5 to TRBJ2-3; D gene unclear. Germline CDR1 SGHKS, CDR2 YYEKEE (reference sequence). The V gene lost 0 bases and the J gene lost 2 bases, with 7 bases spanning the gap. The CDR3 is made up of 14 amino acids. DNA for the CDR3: TGTGCCAGCAGCTTGGTCGACTCCACAGATACGCAGTATTTT. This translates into CASSLVDSTDTQYF.

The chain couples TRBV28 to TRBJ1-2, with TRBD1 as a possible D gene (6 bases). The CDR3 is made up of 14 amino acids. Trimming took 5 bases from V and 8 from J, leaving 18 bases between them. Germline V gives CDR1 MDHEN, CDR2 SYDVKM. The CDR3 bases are TGTGCCAGCAGTCCAATGGGCAGGGGAGGAGGCTACACCTTC. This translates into CASSPMGRGGGYTF.

The CDR3 DNA follows: TGTGCCAGCAGACGCGGACAGAACTATGGCTACACCTTC. Protein sequence: CASRRGQNYGYTF. This chain joins TRBV28 and TRBJ1-2, with a tentative D call TRBD1 (6 bases). Germline V CDR1 and CDR2: MDHEN, SYDVKM. This CDR3 has 13 amino acids. V was pared by 6 bases and J by 2 bases, with 10 bases between.

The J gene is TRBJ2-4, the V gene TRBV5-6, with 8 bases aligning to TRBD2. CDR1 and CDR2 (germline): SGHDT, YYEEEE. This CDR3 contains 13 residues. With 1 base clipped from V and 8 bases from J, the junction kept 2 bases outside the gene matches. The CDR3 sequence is CASSLPGGDIQYF. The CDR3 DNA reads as TGTGCCAGCAGCTTGCCCGGGGGGGACATTCAGTACTTC.

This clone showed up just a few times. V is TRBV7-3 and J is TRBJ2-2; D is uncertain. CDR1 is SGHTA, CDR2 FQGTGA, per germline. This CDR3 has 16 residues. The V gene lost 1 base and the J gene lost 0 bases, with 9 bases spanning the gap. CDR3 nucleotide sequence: TGTGCCAGCAGCTTAAGAGGCCCCGCGAACACCGGGGAGCTGTTTTTT. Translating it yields CASSLRGPANTGELFF.

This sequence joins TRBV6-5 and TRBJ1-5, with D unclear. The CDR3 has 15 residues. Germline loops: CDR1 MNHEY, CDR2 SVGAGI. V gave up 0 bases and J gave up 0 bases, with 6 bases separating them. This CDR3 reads CASSYSGASNQPQHF. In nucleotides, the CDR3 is TGTGCCAGCAGTTACTCCGGAGCTAGCAATCAGCCCCAGCATTTT.

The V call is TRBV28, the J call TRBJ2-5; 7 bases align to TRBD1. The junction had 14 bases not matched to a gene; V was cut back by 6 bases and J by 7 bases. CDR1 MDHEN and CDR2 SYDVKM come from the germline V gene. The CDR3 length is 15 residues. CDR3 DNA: TGTGCCAGCAGCCCCGGGACAGTCGTCTATACGACCCAGTACTTC. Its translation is CASSPGTVVYTTQYF.

The CDR3 region has the DNA TGTGCTAGTGGCCCCTCGAGCCCTTCCTACAATGAGCAGTTCTTC. It translates to CASGPSSPSYNEQFF. This rearrangement joins TRBV12-5 to TRBJ2-1; D is undetermined. Between the trimmed V and J ends, which lost 6 bases and 1 base, there was a span of 13 bases. Germline V lookup: CDR1 LGHNT, CDR2 FRNRAP. The CDR3 has 15 amino acids.

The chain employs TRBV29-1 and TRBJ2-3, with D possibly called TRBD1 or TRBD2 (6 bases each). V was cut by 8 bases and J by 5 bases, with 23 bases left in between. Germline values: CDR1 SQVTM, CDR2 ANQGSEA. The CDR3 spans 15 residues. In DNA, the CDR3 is TGCAGCTCCCAAGAAGGGGGACTGTGGGGAGATACGCAGTATTTT. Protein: CSSQEGGLWGDTQYF.

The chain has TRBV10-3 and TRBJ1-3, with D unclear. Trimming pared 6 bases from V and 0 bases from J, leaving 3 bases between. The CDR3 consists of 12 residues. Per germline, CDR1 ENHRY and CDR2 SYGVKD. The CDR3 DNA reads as TGTGCCATCAGGAGCTCTGGAAACACCATATATTTT. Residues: CAIRSSGNTIYF.

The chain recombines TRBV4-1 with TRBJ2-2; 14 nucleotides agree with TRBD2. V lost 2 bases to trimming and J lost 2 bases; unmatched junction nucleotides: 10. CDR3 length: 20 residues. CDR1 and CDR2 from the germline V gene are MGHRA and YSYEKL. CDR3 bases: TGCGCCAGCAGCCAAACCCTCGGACTAGCGGGAGGCCCCAACACCGGGGAGCTGTTTTTT. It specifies CASSQTLGLAGGPNTGELFF.

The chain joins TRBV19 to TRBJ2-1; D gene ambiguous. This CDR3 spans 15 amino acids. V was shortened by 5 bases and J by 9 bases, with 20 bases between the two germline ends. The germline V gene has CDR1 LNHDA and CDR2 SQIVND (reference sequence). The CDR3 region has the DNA TGTGCCAGTAGTTCGACCCAAACCCCCGTAAGTGAGCAGTTCTTC. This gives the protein CASSSTQTPVSEQFF.

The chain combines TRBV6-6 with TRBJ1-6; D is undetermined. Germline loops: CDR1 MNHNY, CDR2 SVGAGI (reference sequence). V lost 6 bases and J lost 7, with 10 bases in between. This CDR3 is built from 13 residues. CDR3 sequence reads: CASRRSGNSPLHF. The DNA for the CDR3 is TGTGCCAGCAGGCGTTCTGGGAATTCACCCCTCCACTTT.

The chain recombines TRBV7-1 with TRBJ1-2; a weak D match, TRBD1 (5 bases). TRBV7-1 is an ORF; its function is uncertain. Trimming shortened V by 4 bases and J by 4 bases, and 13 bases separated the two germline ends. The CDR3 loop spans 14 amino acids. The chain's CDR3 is CASSLGQGGYGYTF. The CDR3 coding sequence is TGTGCCAGCAGCTTAGGGCAGGGCGGCTATGGCTACACCTTC.

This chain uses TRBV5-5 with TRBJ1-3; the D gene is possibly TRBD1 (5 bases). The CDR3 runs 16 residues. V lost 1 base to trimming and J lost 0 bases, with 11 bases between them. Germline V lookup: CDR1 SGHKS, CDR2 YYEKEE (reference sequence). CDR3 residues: CASSLLAGNSGNTIYF. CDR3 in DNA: TGTGCCAGCAGCTTGCTCGCAGGGAACTCTGGAAACACCATATATTTT.

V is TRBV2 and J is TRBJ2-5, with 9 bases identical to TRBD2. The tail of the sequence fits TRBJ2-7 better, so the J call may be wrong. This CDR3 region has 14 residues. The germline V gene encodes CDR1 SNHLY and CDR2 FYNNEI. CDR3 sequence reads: CASSVGGRAYEQYF. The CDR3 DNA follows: TGTGCCAGCAGTGTAGGCGGGAGGGCCTACGAGCAGTACTTC.